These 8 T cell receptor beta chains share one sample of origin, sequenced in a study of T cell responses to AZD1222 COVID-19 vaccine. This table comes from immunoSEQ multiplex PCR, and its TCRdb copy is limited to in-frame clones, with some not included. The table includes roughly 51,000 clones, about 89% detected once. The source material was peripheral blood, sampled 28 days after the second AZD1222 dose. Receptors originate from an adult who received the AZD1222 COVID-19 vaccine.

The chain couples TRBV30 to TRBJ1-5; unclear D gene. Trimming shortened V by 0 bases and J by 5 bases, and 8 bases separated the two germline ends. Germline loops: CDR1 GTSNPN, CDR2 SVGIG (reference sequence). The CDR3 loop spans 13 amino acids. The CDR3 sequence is CAWSVRGDQPQHF. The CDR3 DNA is TGTGCCTGGAGTGTACGTGGAGATCAGCCCCAGCATTTT.

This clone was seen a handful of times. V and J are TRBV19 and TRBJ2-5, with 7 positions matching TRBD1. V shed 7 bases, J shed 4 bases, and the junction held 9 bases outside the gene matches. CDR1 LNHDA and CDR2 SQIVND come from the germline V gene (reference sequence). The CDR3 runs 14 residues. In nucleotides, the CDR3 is TGTGCCAGTACCCACACAGGGGTAGGAGAGACCCAGTACTTC. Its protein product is CASTHTGVGETQYF.

The CDR3 sequence is CASSTGSGANVLTF. CDR3 sequence (DNA): TGTGCCAGCAGTACAGGGTCTGGGGCCAACGTCCTGACTTTC. The J gene is TRBJ2-6, the V gene TRBV6-5; possible D gene TRBD1, 6 bases. Per germline, CDR1 MNHEY and CDR2 SVGAGI. The CDR3 covers 14 residues. V dropped 5 bases and J dropped 1 base, with 6 bases sitting between them.

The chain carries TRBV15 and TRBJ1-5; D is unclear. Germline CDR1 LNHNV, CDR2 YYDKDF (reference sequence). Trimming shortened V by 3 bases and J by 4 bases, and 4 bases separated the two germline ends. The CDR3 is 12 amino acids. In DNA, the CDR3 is TGTGCCACCAGCAGCGTTAATCAGCCCCAGCATTTT. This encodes CATSSVNQPQHF.

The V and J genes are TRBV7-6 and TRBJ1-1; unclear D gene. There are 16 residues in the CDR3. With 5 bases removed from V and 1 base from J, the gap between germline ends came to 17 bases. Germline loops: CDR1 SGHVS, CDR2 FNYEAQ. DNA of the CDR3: TGTGCCAGCAGCCCCCAGCGAGGGCATCAGAACACTGAAGCTTTCTTT. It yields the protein CASSPQRGHQNTEAFF.

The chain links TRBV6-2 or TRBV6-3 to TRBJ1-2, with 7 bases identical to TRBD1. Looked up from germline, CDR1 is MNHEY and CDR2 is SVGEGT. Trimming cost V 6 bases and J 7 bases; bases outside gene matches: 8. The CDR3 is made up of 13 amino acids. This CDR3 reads CASSNDRVFGYTF. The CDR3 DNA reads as TGTGCCAGCAGCAACGACAGGGTCTTTGGCTACACCTTC.

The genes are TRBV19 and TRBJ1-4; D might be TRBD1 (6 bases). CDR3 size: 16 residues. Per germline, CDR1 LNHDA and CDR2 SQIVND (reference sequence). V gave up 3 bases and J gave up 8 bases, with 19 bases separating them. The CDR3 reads CASSMTAGQKSEKLFF. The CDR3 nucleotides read TGTGCCAGTAGTATGACCGCGGGACAAAAAAGCGAAAAACTGTTTTTT.

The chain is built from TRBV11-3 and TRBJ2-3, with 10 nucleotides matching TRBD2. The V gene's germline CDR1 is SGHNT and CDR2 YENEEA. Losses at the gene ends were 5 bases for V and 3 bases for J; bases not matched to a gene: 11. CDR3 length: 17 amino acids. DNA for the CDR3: TGTGCCAGCAGCATTAGTAGTGTTAGCGGGAGGACAGATACGCAGTATTTT. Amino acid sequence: CASSISSVSGRTDTQYF.